One and the same sample provided the 19 T cell receptor beta chains below, sequenced in a study of regulatory T cells in long-lasting Graves disease. Indicated time point: newly diagnosed GD, antithyroid drugs for less than 3 months. Researchers made the TCR library from RNA that was extracted from PBMCs. Arm-PCR of CDR3 regions and iRepertoire HTBI primers were used to build TCR beta libraries. TCRdb fed the multiplex PCR reads into MiXCR, producing one record per CDR3 protein. The table includes some 330,000 distinct CDR3 sequences, approximately 12% detected once. The sample also formed part of further work on T cells in Graves' hyperthyroidism and ophthalmopathy.

The source was peripheral blood mononuclear cells (PBMCs), collected at new diagnosis, from a patient treated with antithyroid drugs. All receptors come from a woman between 18 and 30 years old with Graves disease.

In its sample, this clonotype was seen many times. The chain recombines TRBV29-1 with TRBJ2-7; D unresolved. The germline gives CDR1 SQVTM, CDR2 ANQGSEA. The CDR3 is made up of 12 amino acids. V lost 4 bases to trimming and J lost 2 bases, with 9 bases between them. The CDR3 protein is CSVGHRAYEQYF. CDR3 nucleotides: TGCAGCGTTGGACACAGAGCCTACGAGCAGTACTTC.

The chain combines TRBV12-3 or TRBV12-4 with TRBJ2-3; TRBD2 matches at 8 bases. The CDR3 extends over 16 amino acids. Unmatched junction bases numbered 13, after V lost 6 bases and J lost 5 bases. The DNA of the CDR3 is TGTGCCAGCAGCCCCCGGGCTAGCGGGTCAGGAGATACGCAGTATTTT. It codes for CASSPRASGSGDTQYF.

In this sample, this clonotype turned up many times. The V gene is TRBV20-1, the J gene TRBJ1-5, with 7 bases aligning to TRBD1. The CDR3 is 13 residues long. The germline V gene has CDR1 DFQATT and CDR2 SNEGSKA (reference sequence). The V segment lost 4 bases and the J segment 1 base; nucleotides outside the gene matches: 1. CDR3 sequence reads: CSAKTGSNQPQHF. CDR3 coding DNA: TGCAGTGCTAAGACAGGGAGCAATCAGCCCCAGCATTTT.

This clonotype was seen at least ten times. This chain connects TRBV7-2 to TRBJ2-1; D is undetermined. CDR1 is SGHTA, CDR2 FQGNSA, per germline. V was cut by 4 bases and J by 9 bases, with 10 bases left in between. The CDR3 is 12 residues long. The CDR3 region has the DNA TGTGCCAGCAGCTCGTCGTACGGTGAGCAGTTCTTC. It encodes CASSSSYGEQFF.

A few counts support this clonotype. The V call is TRBV12-3 or TRBV12-4, the J call TRBJ1-6; tentative D call: TRBD1 (5 bases). Trimming cost V 3 bases and J 2 bases, with 8 bases left between them. The CDR3 length is 15 residues. The CDR3 DNA reads TGTGCCAGCAGTTTCCAGGGCACCTATAATTCACCCCTCCACTTT. This translates into CASSFQGTYNSPLHF.

This clonotype has a handful of counts. The rearrangement joins TRBV6-1 to TRBJ2-1; weak D call: TRBD1 (6 bases). V was shortened by 5 bases and J by 7 bases, with 12 bases between the two germline ends. CDR3 length: 13 amino acids. Germline CDR1 reads MNHNS; CDR2 reads SASEGT. CDR3 sequence reads: CASSQGHWNEQFF. The CDR3 DNA sequence: TGTGCCAGCAGTCAGGGACACTGGAATGAGCAGTTCTTC.

V is TRBV6-1 and J is TRBJ2-3, with 8 bases aligning to TRBD2. Germline values: CDR1 MNHNS, CDR2 SASEGT. There are 14 residues in the CDR3. Trimming at V came to 4 bases and at J to 4 bases, leaving 4 bases not matched to a gene. CDR3 region: CASSGTSWADTQYF. Here the CDR3 DNA reads TGTGCCAGCAGTGGGACTAGCTGGGCAGATACGCAGTATTTT.

This clonotype was found many times. The chain recombines TRBV18 with TRBJ1-2, with D unclear. The CDR3 has 11 amino acids. V dropped 6 bases and J dropped 8 bases, with 10 bases sitting between them. The germline CDR1 and CDR2 sequences are KGHSH and LQKENI. CDR3 DNA: TGTGCCAGCTCCCCGAGTGAGGGCTACACCTTC. Residues: CASSPSEGYTF.

As concerns this clonotype: This clone may be a read error of a much larger clone one base away. The CDR3 is CSVIGRAPFVYEQYV. The DNA for the CDR3 is TGCAGCGTTATCGGGAGGGCTCCGTTCGTCTACGAGCAGTACGTC. The chain joins TRBV29-1 to TRBJ2-7; 8 bases match TRBD2. The CDR3 consists of 15 residues. Germline V gene sequence: CDR1 SQVTM, CDR2 ANQGSEA. The V gene end was trimmed by 5 bases and the J gene end by 3 bases; junction bases not matched to a gene: 12.

At least ten counts were recorded for this clonotype. The V gene is TRBV25-1, the J gene TRBJ1-1; D gene uncertain. Germline CDR1 is MGHDK and CDR2 is SYGVNS. Trimming cost V 4 bases and J 1 base, with 16 bases left between them. CDR3 length: 16 amino acids. The CDR3 protein is CASSALKRGSNTEAFF. CDR3 in DNA: TGTGCCAGCAGTGCCTTAAAGCGCGGTTCGAACACTGAAGCTTTCTTT.

In this sample, this clonotype turned up a few times. CDR3 bases: TGCGCCAGCAGCTTCGACGGGATGGGAAATGAGCAGTTCTTC. Amino acid sequence: CASSFDGMGNEQFF. The chain carries TRBV5-1 and TRBJ2-1, with D tentatively TRBD2 (5 bases). The CDR3 has 14 amino acids. Between the trimmed V and J ends, which lost 2 bases and 7 bases, there was a span of 13 bases. The germline V gene has CDR1 SGHRS and CDR2 YFSETQ.

Many counts were recorded for this clonotype. Its ends do not fully match the called genes, so a read error is possible. The chain links TRBV7-2 to TRBJ2-3, with D uncertain. The germline V gene has CDR1 SGHTA and CDR2 FQGNSA. This CDR3 region has 14 residues. Here the CDR3 reads CASSSSPASDTQYF. The CDR3, as DNA: TGTGCTAGCAGCTCGTCCCCGGCCTCAGATACGCAGTATTTT.

The chain has TRBV6-1 and TRBJ2-5; 10 bases line up with TRBD1. The CDR3 loop spans 14 amino acids. In germline, CDR1 is MNHNS, CDR2 SASEGT. Germline trimming cut 7 bases from V and 3 bases from J; bases unmatched to any gene: 5. In DNA form, the CDR3 reads TGTGCCAGCAAGACAGGGGGCGGGGAAGAGACCCAGTACTTC. Amino acids: CASKTGGGEETQYF.

The rearrangement uses TRBV27 and TRBJ2-4, with 7 bases identical to TRBD2. In germline, CDR1 is MNHEY, CDR2 SMNVEV (reference sequence). Germline trimming cut 3 bases from V and 3 bases from J; bases unmatched to any gene: 5. The CDR3 consists of 15 residues. CDR3 nucleotides: TGTGCCAGCAGTTTCGAGGGAGGGGACAAAAACATTCAGTACTTC. It yields the protein CASSFEGGDKNIQYF.

The table lists this clonotype with many counts. The chain combines TRBV7-2 with TRBJ2-3, with 7 positions matching TRBD2. The CDR3 contains 12 residues. Germline CDR1 is SGHTA and CDR2 is FQGNSA. V lost 6 bases to trimming and J lost 6 bases; unmatched junction nucleotides: 3. CDR3 in DNA: TGTGCCAGCAGTTACGGGGGGGATACGCAGTATTTT. Translating it yields CASSYGGDTQYF. The full variable domain, completed using reference TRBV7-2 and TRBJ2-3, is GAGVSQSPSNKVTEKGKDVELRCDPISGHTALYWYRQSLGQGLEFLIYFQGNSAPDKSGLPSDRFSAERTGGSVSTLTIQRTQQEDSAVYLCASSYGGDTQYFGPGTRLTVL.

This clonotype was detected ten times or more. The chain uses TRBV20-1 and TRBJ2-3; D remains ambiguous. V was cut by 1 base and J by 6 bases, with 8 bases left in between. Per the germline V gene, CDR1 is DFQATT and CDR2 is SNEGSKA (reference sequence). CDR3 length: 12 amino acids. The CDR3 here is CSARGVVDTQYF. The CDR3 DNA reads TGCAGTGCTAGAGGGGTCGTTGATACGCAGTATTTT.

This clonotype has a count of ten or more. V and J are TRBV12-3 or TRBV12-4 and TRBJ2-3; D uncertain. The CDR3 extends over 14 amino acids. Trimming removed 4 bases from V and 5 bases from J, with 13 bases in between. In DNA form, the CDR3 reads TGTGCCAGCAGTTCTCCCTTTCCTAGAGATACGCAGTATTTT. Residues: CASSSPFPRDTQYF.

A few counts support this clonotype. The chain joins TRBV9 to TRBJ2-1; D is unclear. V was cut by 1 base and J by 3 bases, with 8 bases left in between. CDR1 and CDR2 from the germline V gene are SGDLS and YYNGEE. This CDR3 has 14 residues. CDR3 bases: TGTGCCAGCAGCGTATCAGCACACTACAATGAGCAGTTCTTC. It yields the protein CASSVSAHYNEQFF.

There are many counts of this clonotype. This chain joins TRBV2 and TRBJ1-6; D may be TRBD1 (6 bases). This CDR3 comprises 16 residues. The V gene lost 4 bases and the J gene lost 7 bases, with 17 bases spanning the gap. Germline V gene lookup returns CDR1 SNHLY and CDR2 FYNNEI. CDR3 loop: CASSVDRQVRNSPLHF. The CDR3 region has the DNA TGTGCCAGCAGTGTGGACCGACAGGTTAGGAATTCACCCCTCCACTTT.